The table lists the clone carrying this T cell receptor (beta chain) with many counts. The antigen is not known. The sample comes from a study of breast tumors, draining lymph nodes, adjacent tissues. TCRdb used MiXCR to reprocess the multiplex PCR reads, holding one entry per CDR3 protein. The sample shows about 11,000 distinct CDR3 sequences, around 36% of them seen only once. The study, taken as a whole, reports: Tumor T cell lymph node origin was a supported hypothesis, not proven.

This sequence was found in a female donor with breast cancer. Some clones in this sample may be carry-over from other donors' samples. Source material: breast tumor tissue.

In nucleotides, the CDR3 is TGTGCCAGCATATTGGACAGGCTTAATGAAAAACTGTTTTTT. Amino acids: CASILDRLNEKLFF. V usage is TRBV2 and J usage is TRBJ1-4; 7 positions agree with TRBD1. CDR3 length: 14 residues. The V and J ends lost 7 bases and 4 bases, in that order; junction bases with no gene match: 6. Germline CDR1 SNHLY, CDR2 FYNNEI.